This T cell receptor (beta chain) was sequenced during a study of blood T cell repertoires in COVID-19 (dated by TCRdb to the early 2020s). Background for the entire study: The collaborator samples originated in the United States, Italy and Spain and spanned the acute and convalescent phases of COVID-19. Deeply sampled blood TCRbeta repertoires from subjects exposed to, actively infected with, or recovered from COVID-19 were included in the dataset. A de-identified subject ID, COVID-19 status, age in years and sex were almost always included in the sample metadata. Where HLA class I and class II types were available, the types were taken from metadata supplied by the sample provider, not from assay-based typing. The repertoires were released in a freely available public database intended as a resource for research on the immune response to SARS-CoV-2. Samples came from the ongoing ImmuneRACE study (first 160 participants) plus 1,254 subjects from 6 global collaborators. The material from the prospective study consisted of cDNA or gDNA derived from T cells, B-cell-depleted T cells, or PBMCs. Summary of the overall study and its limitations: How much clinical and demographic metadata was included differed by source and by participant, and the metadata was provided uncurated.

The CDR3 runs 17 amino acids, cysteine and phenylalanine included. The sequence is cut down to CDR3 DNA, 51 bases in frame from base 1. V has 5 bases trimmed and J has 6 bases trimmed; junction bases matching no gene number 13. The germline V gene provides CDR1 SGHAT and CDR2 FQNNGV. The immunoSEQ Assay, a bias-controlled multiplex PCR, was used to amplify TCRbeta CDR3 regions from genomic DNA. As for the original processing: The number of nucleated cells in each sample was estimated by amplification of reference gene primers within the assay. To quantify the absolute abundance of each unique TCRbeta CDR3 rearrangement, sequence reads were collapsed and filtered. For each sample, productive Simpson clonality was calculated as the square root of Simpson's diversity index over productive rearrangements. The table comes from immuneACCESS by way of TCRdb, which keeps in-frame sequences with V and J called. Part of the clones is missing from these tables; in studies checked, under half for an unresolved V gene and the rest for unknown reasons. That table is the source of V, J and clone size, and D and trimming were worked out from the DNA. The sample yields roughly 250,000 clones; 86% were counted once. In total, the top ten clones hold roughly 1.9% of the sample.

Enrolling through a virtual design, the prospective study's participants ranged in age from roughly 18 to 95 years and lived across 24 United States geographic areas. In the prospective study, cohorts were assigned on the basis of participant-reported clinical history obtained from a screening survey and a study questionnaire. Recovered participants in ImmuneRACE Cohort 3 were defined as having two consecutive negative NP/OP PCR tests, clearance from a healthcare professional, or resolution of symptoms. Mobile phlebotomists in the prospective study collected whole blood, serum and a nasopharyngeal or oropharyngeal swab from every participant. Participants in the prospective study had the option to provide additional blood draws and questionnaires over a roughly two-month period. Before DNA extraction, blood samples from the prospective study were shipped at room temperature or frozen. With regard to this clone: The target of this receptor is not known. No much larger clone is present one base from it, and per-base qualities are unavailable.

The sequence was collected from a woman aged 45-65 years who had recovered from COVID-19. The sample comprised PBMCs or T cells enriched from blood (not recorded which). Rearrangement joined TRBV11-2 to TRBJ1-4, with TRBD1 identical over 9 junction bases. The CDR3 region: CASSPGTGSSSYEKLFF. The DNA sequence reads TGTGCCAGCAGCCCAGGGACAGGGTCAAGCAGTTATGAAAAACTGTTTTTT.